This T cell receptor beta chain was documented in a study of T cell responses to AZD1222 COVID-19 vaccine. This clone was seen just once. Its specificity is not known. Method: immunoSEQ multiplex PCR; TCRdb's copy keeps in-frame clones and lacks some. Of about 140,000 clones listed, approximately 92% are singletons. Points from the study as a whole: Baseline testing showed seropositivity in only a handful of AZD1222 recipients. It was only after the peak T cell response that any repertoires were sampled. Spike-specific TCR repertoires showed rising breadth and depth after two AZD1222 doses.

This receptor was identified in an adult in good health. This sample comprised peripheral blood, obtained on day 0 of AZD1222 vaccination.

The CDR3 reads CASRAPTGTNSPLHF. The CDR3, as DNA: TGTGCCAGCAGGGCCCCCACAGGGACTAATTCACCCCTCCACTTT. This chain links TRBV6-5 with TRBJ1-6; D may be TRBD1 (6 bases). The CDR3 has 15 residues. In germline, CDR1 is MNHEY, CDR2 SVGAGI. Trimming removed 6 bases at V and 6 bases at J, with 15 bases between.